A selection of T cell receptor beta chains follows, all from one sample in a study of blood T cell repertoires in COVID-19. Data came from immunoSEQ multiplex PCR; TCRdb stores just in-frame clones and leaves some out. Among a few hundred thousand clones listed, almost 90% were seen once. Sequencing input: peripheral blood. Receptors originate from a woman in her 30s with COVID-19, enrolled during active disease. The CDR3 runs from the conserved cysteine through the conserved F or W. The order of the fields is V gene, clone size, CDR3 protein. The size field is filled for only some rows; it gives once, few, many or a size class.

TRBV9,.,CASSVRWEMNEQFF
TRBV19,once,CASSPGQGARGYTF
TRBV28,.,CASIQTRRNQPQHF
TRBV6-1,once,CASSEGTANNEQFF
TRBV18,.,CASSKRTSGNDEQFF
TRBV2,.,CASSEPREDTEAFF
TRBV10-3,.,CAISEGLGNYGYTF
TRBV7-2,.,CASSLVPETHEQYF
TRBV19,once,CASSILEGEDNEQFF
TRBV19,.,CASSIPVPGEAFF
TRBV3-1/TRBV3-2,.,CATSLAGYEQFF
TRBV5-8,once,CASSSVTGLSDNEQFF
TRBV6-5,.,CASSYGMNTEAFF
TRBV27,many,CASRPTGGHQPQHF
TRBV5-1,.,CASSLGYFRETQYF